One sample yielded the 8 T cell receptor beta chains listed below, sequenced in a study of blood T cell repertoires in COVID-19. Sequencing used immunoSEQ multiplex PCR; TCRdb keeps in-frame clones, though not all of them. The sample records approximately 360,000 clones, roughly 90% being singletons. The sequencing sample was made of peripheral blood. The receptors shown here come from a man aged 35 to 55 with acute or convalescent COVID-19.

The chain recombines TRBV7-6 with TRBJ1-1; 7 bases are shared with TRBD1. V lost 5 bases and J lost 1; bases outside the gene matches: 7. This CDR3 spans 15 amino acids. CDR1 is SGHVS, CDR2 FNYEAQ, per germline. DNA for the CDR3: TGTGCCAGCAGCCCACAGGGGAGCGGGAACACTGAAGCTTTCTTT. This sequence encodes CASSPQGSGNTEAFF.

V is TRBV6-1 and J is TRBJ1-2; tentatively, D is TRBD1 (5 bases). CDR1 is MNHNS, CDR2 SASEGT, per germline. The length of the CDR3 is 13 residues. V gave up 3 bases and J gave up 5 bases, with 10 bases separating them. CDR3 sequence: CASSEGPGYGYTF. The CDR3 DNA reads TGTGCCAGCAGTGAGGGGCCAGGGTATGGCTACACCTTC.

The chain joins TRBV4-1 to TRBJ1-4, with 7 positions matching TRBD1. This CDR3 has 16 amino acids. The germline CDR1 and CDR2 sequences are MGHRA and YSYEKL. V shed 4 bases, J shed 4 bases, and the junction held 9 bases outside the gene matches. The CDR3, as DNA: TGCGCCAGCAGCCGCGTGACAGGGCCTAATAATGAAAAACTGTTTTTT. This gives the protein CASSRVTGPNNEKLFF.

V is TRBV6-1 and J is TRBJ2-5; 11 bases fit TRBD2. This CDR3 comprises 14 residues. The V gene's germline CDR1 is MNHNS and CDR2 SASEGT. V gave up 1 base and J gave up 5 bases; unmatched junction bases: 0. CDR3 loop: CASSEGTSGETQYF. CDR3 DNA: TGTGCCAGCAGTGAAGGGACTAGCGGGGAGACCCAGTACTTC.

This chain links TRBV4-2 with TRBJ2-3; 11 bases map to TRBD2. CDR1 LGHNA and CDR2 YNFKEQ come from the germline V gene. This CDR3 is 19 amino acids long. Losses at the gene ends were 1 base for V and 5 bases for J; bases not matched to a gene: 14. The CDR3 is CASSQAPLTGLAGGDTQYF. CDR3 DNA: TGTGCCAGCAGCCAAGCTCCGTTGACTGGACTAGCGGGTGGAGATACGCAGTATTTT.

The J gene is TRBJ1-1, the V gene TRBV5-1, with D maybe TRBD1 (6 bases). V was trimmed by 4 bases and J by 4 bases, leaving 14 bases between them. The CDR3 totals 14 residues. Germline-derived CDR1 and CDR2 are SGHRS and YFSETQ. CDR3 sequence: CASSAQGRVTEAFF. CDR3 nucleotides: TGCGCCAGCAGCGCACAGGGTCGCGTCACTGAAGCTTTCTTT.

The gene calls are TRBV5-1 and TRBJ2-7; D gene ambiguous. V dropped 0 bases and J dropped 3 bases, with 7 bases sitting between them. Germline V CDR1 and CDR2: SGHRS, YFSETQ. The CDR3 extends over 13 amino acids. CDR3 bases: TGCGCCAGCAGCTTGGTACCGCGCTACGAGCAGTACTTC. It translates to CASSLVPRYEQYF.

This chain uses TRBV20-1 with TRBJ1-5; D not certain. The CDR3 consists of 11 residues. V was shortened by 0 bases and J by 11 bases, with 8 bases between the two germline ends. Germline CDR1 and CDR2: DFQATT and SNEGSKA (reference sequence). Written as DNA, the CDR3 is TGCAGTGCTAGAGATCGGAGGGCCCAGCATTTT. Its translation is CSARDRRAQHF.